This T cell receptor (beta chain) derives from a study of blood T cell repertoires in COVID-19. Study-level information: COVID-19 samples collected from the United States, Italy and Spain covered acute and convalescent phases.

This CDR3 spans 17 amino acids. Deletions cut 7 bases from V and 0 bases from J, with 20 bases between. Germline V gene sequence: CDR1 MDHEN, CDR2 SYDVKM. In the study's own analysis: Reference gene primer amplification gave estimated nucleated cell counts. Method: immunoSEQ multiplex PCR; TCRdb's copy keeps in-frame clones and lacks some. That table is the source of V, J and clone size, and D and trimming were worked out from the DNA. The sample lists some 260,000 clones; 88% were seen once. The chain carries TRBV28 and TRBJ2-3; TRBD1 is a possible D gene (6 bases). The source material was peripheral blood. This TCR was sampled from a woman aged 35 to 49 who had recovered from COVID-19. The CDR3 region has the DNA TGTGCCAGCACGGCCCAGGGTGGGACACACAGCACAGATACGCAGTATTTT. Translating it yields CASTAQGGTHSTDTQYF.